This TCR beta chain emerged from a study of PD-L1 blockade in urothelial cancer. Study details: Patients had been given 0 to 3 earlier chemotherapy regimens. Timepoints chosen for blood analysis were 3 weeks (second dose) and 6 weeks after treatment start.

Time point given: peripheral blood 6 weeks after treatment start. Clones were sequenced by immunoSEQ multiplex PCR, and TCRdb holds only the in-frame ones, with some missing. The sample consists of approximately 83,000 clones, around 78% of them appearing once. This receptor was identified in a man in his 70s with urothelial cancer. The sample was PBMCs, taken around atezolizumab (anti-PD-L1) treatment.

The DNA of the CDR3 is TGTGCCGGCAAAGCGGGGGACGAGCAGTACTTC. Translation gives CAGKAGDEQYF. The chain is built from TRBV5-4 and TRBJ2-7, with 8 nucleotides matching TRBD2. The CDR3 spans 11 residues. V lost 10 bases and J lost 5; bases outside the gene matches: 5. Germline V gene sequence: CDR1 SGHNT, CDR2 YYREEE (reference sequence).